This T cell receptor beta chain stems from a study of T-cell memory formation after mild COVID-19. On the study more broadly: Each donor largely had its own TCR clusters.

General study findings and limits: Memory from before infection featured some responding clones, which suggests cross-reactive memory joined.

This clonotype showed up just a few times. The target antigen is unknown. TCRdb processed the 5' RACE reads anew with MiXCR; each CDR3 protein has one entry. The sample includes about 390,000 distinct CDR3 sequences, roughly 15% of them seen just once. V dropped 7 bases and J dropped 2; count of bases not matched to a gene: 6. Germline V gives CDR1 SGHVS, CDR2 FNYEAQ. This CDR3 is built from 14 residues. The sequence was obtained from a young man who had mild COVID-19 (a few samples of this study predate the infection). Cell type and time point are not known. The V gene is TRBV7-6, the J gene TRBJ2-3; 7 positions match TRBD1. The specimen sequenced was PBMCs or a T cell subset sorted from them (not recorded which). This chain's CDR3 is CASTGTEITDTQYF. The CDR3 nucleotides read TGTGCCAGCACCGGGACAGAAATCACAGATACGCAGTATTTT.